This T cell receptor beta chain appears in the sequencing data of a study of cytomegalovirus exposure and HLA in healthy donors. 60 Vbeta and 13 Jbeta primers were used in PCR. Libraries were prepared by immunoSEQ multiplex PCR; TCRdb keeps only in-frame clonotypes and omits some of them. The profile covers about 98,000 clones, with about 80% appearing a single time and approximately 4% taken by the ten largest. This CDR3 has 15 residues. Germline loops: CDR1 MNHNS, CDR2 SASEGT. V lost 4 bases to trimming and J lost 3 bases, with 13 bases between them. The TCR originated in a female donor in good health and CMV-seropositive. This chain connects TRBV6-1 to TRBJ2-1, with D tentatively TRBD1 (7 bases). The sample was PBMCs. CDR3 bases: TGTGCCAGCAGTGCTAGACAGGGACTCTACAATGAGCAGTTCTTC. Translated: CASSARQGLYNEQFF.